The clone carrying this T cell receptor (beta chain) was picked up many times. Its antigen is still unknown. The TCR beta CDR3 regions underwent amplification from RNA transcripts. An initial RT-PCR round employing HTBI primers preceded a second-round multiplex PCR. TCRdb recomputed calls from the multiplex PCR reads with MiXCR, one row per CDR3 protein. The sample has around 1,000,000 distinct CDR3 sequences, 35% to 45% seen once. The data were taken from a study of Graves' ophthalmopathy and Graves' hyperthyroidism. Patients were left out if they had other autoimmune diseases, uncontrolled infections, pregnancy or lactation. Study-wide results and caveats: Sensitivity of 85% to 90% and specificity of 65% to 83% were achieved when a 13-signature model separated ophthalmopathy from stable hyperthyroidism.

Sequencing was performed on peripheral blood or thyroid tissue (not recorded which). The origin of this receptor is an adult man with Graves' hyperthyroidism.

This CDR3 reads CASSLISVAHNEQFF. CDR3 in DNA: TGTGCCAGCAGCCTTATATCGGTGGCCCACAATGAGCAGTTCTTC. The V and J genes are TRBV7-9 and TRBJ2-1, with D unclear. Looked up from germline, CDR1 is SEHNR and CDR2 is FQNEAQ (reference sequence). The CDR3 spans 15 residues. V was cut by 5 bases and J by 5 bases, with 16 bases left in between.